These 31 T cell receptor beta chains were all obtained from the same sample, sequenced in a study of T-cell memory formation after mild COVID-19. TCRdb analysed the 5' RACE reads with MiXCR anew, one entry per CDR3 protein. The table includes around 5,000 distinct CDR3 sequences, around a quarter detected once. Sequenced material: PBMCs or a T cell subset sorted from them (not recorded which). These receptors came from an adult who had mild COVID-19 (a few samples of this study predate the infection). Cell type and time point are not known.

The chain couples TRBV2 to TRBJ1-1, with no clear D. Germline CDR1 is SNHLY and CDR2 is FYNNEI. CDR3 length: 13 amino acids. V was shortened by 8 bases and J by 1 base, with 11 bases between the two germline ends. In nucleotides, the CDR3 is TGTGCCAGCTGTTTCGATACGAACACTGAAGCTTTCTTT. This encodes CASCFDTNTEAFF.

This clonotype was counted only a few times. The chain employs TRBV28 and TRBJ1-1; 12 bases map to TRBD1. Losses at the gene ends were 4 bases for V and 6 bases for J; bases not matched to a gene: 12. The CDR3 is 17 residues long. CDR1 is MDHEN and CDR2 is SYDVKM in the germline V gene. Written as DNA, the CDR3 is TGTGCCAGCAGTTCTCCGGGACAGGGGGCCGCGAGGCCTGAAGCTTTCTTT. It translates to CASSSPGQGAARPEAFF.

This clonotype was detected ten times or more. This rearrangement joins TRBV9 to TRBJ2-3; tentatively, D is TRBD2 (5 bases). This CDR3 has 15 amino acids. V lost 7 bases and J 3 bases, leaving 18 bases between the germline ends. Germline V lookup: CDR1 SGDLS, CDR2 YYNGEE. The CDR3 sequence: CASSSSGSATDTQYF. The CDR3 DNA is TGTGCCAGCTCCTCCTCGGGTAGCGCGACAGATACGCAGTATTTT.

This clonotype is labeled as medium-sized. J is TRBJ2-1 and V is TRBV6-2 or TRBV6-3, with 8 bases matching TRBD2. Germline V gene data show CDR1 as MNHEY and CDR2 as SVGEGT. V shed 6 bases and J 7 bases; nucleotides not matched to a gene: 5. This CDR3 is 13 amino acids long. Written as DNA, the CDR3 is TGTGCCAGCAGCTCCTCGGGGGGGAATGAGCAGTTCTTC. Encoded protein: CASSSSGGNEQFF.

This clonotype is categorized as medium-sized. The chain is built from TRBV4-2 and TRBJ2-3, with D unresolved. Germline values: CDR1 LGHNA, CDR2 YNFKEQ. The CDR3 is 15 residues long. Trimming cost V 0 bases and J 14 bases, with 21 bases left between them. CDR3 protein: CASSQDLGPRLLLYF. In DNA form, the CDR3 reads TGTGCCAGCAGCCAAGATTTGGGCCCTCGCCTTCTTCTGTATTTT.

At least ten counts were recorded for this clonotype. Mismatch with germline at one junction end may stem from a read error. The CDR3 here is CASTEGGGAGQPQHF. CDR3 DNA sequence: TGTGCCAGCACTGAAGGGGGTGGGGCGGGTCAGCCCCAGCATTTT. The J gene is TRBJ1-5, the V gene TRBV2; possible D gene TRBD1, 6 bases. This CDR3 has 15 amino acids. CDR1 is SNHLY, CDR2 FYNNEI, per germline.

The rearrangement joins TRBV7-2 to TRBJ2-1; the D gene is possibly TRBD2 (7 bases). The germline CDR1 and CDR2 sequences are SGHTA and FQGNSA. V lost 5 bases and J 7 bases, leaving 18 bases between the germline ends. CDR3 length: 15 amino acids. The CDR3 protein is CASSPGTKRGNEQFF. The CDR3 nucleotides read TGTGCCAGCAGCCCCGGGACTAAGAGGGGGAATGAGCAGTTCTTC.

The V and J genes are TRBV20-1 and TRBJ2-7, with a tentative D call TRBD2 (5 bases). The CDR3 length is 16 residues. Germline V CDR1 and CDR2: DFQATT, SNEGSKA (reference sequence). V dropped 4 bases and J dropped 3 bases, with 22 bases sitting between them. The CDR3 DNA sequence: TGCAGTGCTACTAGAGGGAAGGTCCCTGGGGTCTACGAGCAGTACTTC. It yields the protein CSATRGKVPGVYEQYF.

This clonotype is deemed medium-sized. V gene TRBV20-1 combines with J gene TRBJ2-5, with D tentatively TRBD2 (5 bases). Trimming removed 5 bases at V and 1 base at J, with 8 bases between. The length of the CDR3 is 12 residues. The germline gives CDR1 DFQATT, CDR2 SNEGSKA (reference sequence). CDR3 DNA sequence: TGCAGTGCTCTAGCTCCCCAAGAGACCCAGTACTTC. This gives the protein CSALAPQETQYF.

By sample fraction, this clonotype is medium-sized. J is TRBJ2-3 and V is TRBV5-1, with D unclear. This CDR3 comprises 11 residues. V dropped 0 bases and J dropped 9 bases, with 5 bases sitting between them. The germline V gene encodes CDR1 SGHRS and CDR2 YFSETQ. DNA of the CDR3: TGCGCCAGCAGCTTGGGTTGGACGCAGTATTTT. It specifies CASSLGWTQYF. Based on the CDR3 plus reference TRBV5-1 and TRBJ2-3, the full variable domain is KAGVTQTPRYLIKTRGQQVTLSCSPISGHRSVSWYQQTPGQGLQFLFEYFSETQRNKGNFPGRFSGRQFSNSRSEMNVSTLELGDSALYLCASSLGWTQYFGPGTRLTVL.

By frequency in the sample, this clonotype is medium-sized. The chain employs TRBV6-2 or TRBV6-3 and TRBJ2-7; D unclear. This CDR3 is 14 amino acids long. V lost 2 bases and J lost 3, with 11 bases in between. Germline V gene sequence: CDR1 MNHEY, CDR2 SVGEGT. The CDR3 DNA sequence: TGTGCCAGCAGTTACGCGCGACCAAACTACGAGCAGTACTTC. Protein sequence: CASSYARPNYEQYF.

In this sample, this clonotype is medium-sized. The chain recombines TRBV4-2 with TRBJ2-5, with D unclear. Germline loops: CDR1 LGHNA, CDR2 YNFKEQ. The CDR3 length is 14 residues. Trimming removed 1 base from V and 5 bases from J, with 11 bases in between. CDR3 DNA: TGTGCCAGCAGCCAAGGTCAAGGGCGGGAGACCCAGTACTTC. Protein product: CASSQGQGRETQYF.

The V gene is TRBV9, the J gene TRBJ2-1; 10 bases line up with TRBD2. Trimming took 1 base from V and 7 from J; bases not matched to a gene: 2. This CDR3 has 14 residues. The V gene's germline CDR1 is SGDLS and CDR2 YYNGEE. CDR3 protein: CASSVSGRANEQFF. The CDR3 DNA is TGTGCCAGCAGCGTAAGCGGGAGGGCTAATGAGCAGTTCTTC.

This clonotype is medium-sized by share. The rearrangement links TRBV28 to TRBJ1-1; D not certain. The ends were cut back, 3 bases at V and 0 bases at J, with 8 bases in the middle. Germline assignment: CDR1 MDHEN and CDR2 SYDVKM. CDR3 length: 14 amino acids. The CDR3 sequence is CASSFEGLNTEAFF. The CDR3 DNA reads TGTGCCAGCAGTTTTGAGGGTTTGAACACTGAAGCTTTCTTT.

The table lists this clonotype with many counts. V usage is TRBV7-6 and J usage is TRBJ2-5; perhaps D is TRBD1 or TRBD2 (7 bases each). In germline, CDR1 is SGHVS, CDR2 FNYEAQ. This CDR3 region has 16 residues. The V and J ends lost 7 bases and 5 bases respectively, with 23 bases between them. The CDR3 DNA follows: TGTGCCAGCACCCCCAACCCAGGGGGGGCCAGGGAGACCCAGTACTTC. The encoded protein is CASTPNPGGARETQYF.

This clonotype is termed medium-sized (0.01 to 0.1%). The chain employs TRBV7-9 and TRBJ1-1; tentative D call: TRBD1 (5 bases). V was shortened by 1 base and J by 5 bases, with 14 bases between the two germline ends. The CDR3 runs 15 residues. Germline V gene sequence: CDR1 SEHNR, CDR2 FQNEAQ (reference sequence). CDR3 residues: CASSLEWSWGTEAFF. In DNA form, the CDR3 reads TGTGCCAGCAGCTTAGAGTGGTCCTGGGGGACTGAAGCTTTCTTT.

In its sample, this clonotype ranks as medium-sized. The chain employs TRBV12-3 or TRBV12-4 and TRBJ1-3; D gene unclear. V was shortened by 2 bases and J by 1 base, with 33 bases between the two germline ends. The CDR3 runs 23 residues. This CDR3 reads CASSLFQAGLPGFPKLSGNTIYF. The CDR3 bases are TGTGCCAGCAGTTTATTCCAGGCCGGGCTCCCGGGTTTCCCCAAGTTGTCTGGAAACACCATATATTTT.

The chain joins TRBV7-9 to TRBJ2-7; D is unclear. The CDR3 runs 15 residues. The V end was cut by 0 bases, the J end by 0 bases, with 9 bases between. Germline CDR1 reads SEHNR; CDR2 reads FQNEAQ (reference sequence). The CDR3, as DNA: TGTGCCAGCAGCTTAGCAGGGCCCTCCTCCTACGAGCAGTACTTC. Residues: CASSLAGPSSYEQYF.

The CDR3 region has the DNA TGTGCCAGCAGCATCGCGGACCAAGAGACCCAGTACTTC. Its protein product is CASSIADQETQYF. The genes are TRBV9 and TRBJ2-5; D not certain. The CDR3 extends over 13 amino acids. The germline gives CDR1 SGDLS, CDR2 YYNGEE. V lost 4 bases, J lost 0 bases, and 7 bases lay in between.

By proportion, this clonotype is medium-sized. The rearrangement joins TRBV27 to TRBJ1-4; D gene ambiguous. CDR3 length: 14 amino acids. Germline V gives CDR1 MNHEY, CDR2 SMNVEV (reference sequence). V lost 4 bases and J 11 bases, leaving 17 bases between the germline ends. Written as DNA, the CDR3 is TGTGCCAGCAGTTATGGACGGCTGGGTTGGAAACTGTTTTTT. Its translation is CASSYGRLGWKLFF.

This clonotype counts as medium-sized. The rearrangement links TRBV2 to TRBJ2-5; tentative D call: TRBD2 (5 bases). V was trimmed by 8 bases and J by 5 bases, leaving 12 bases between them. This CDR3 has 12 amino acids. Germline assignment: CDR1 SNHLY and CDR2 FYNNEI. The CDR3 region has the DNA TGTGCCAGCCTCCTAGCATCTGAGACCCAGTACTTC. This translates into CASLLASETQYF.

This clonotype was counted between two and nine times. The rearrangement uses TRBV4-1 and TRBJ1-2; D not resolved. The CDR3 has 16 amino acids. Germline loops: CDR1 MGHRA, CDR2 YSYEKL. V was clipped by 0 bases and J by 3 bases, with 14 bases between them. The CDR3 nucleotides are TGCGCCAGCAGCCAAGATCGGGGAGAAGGATACTATGGCTACACCTTC. Its protein is CASSQDRGEGYYGYTF.

This chain connects TRBV19 to TRBJ1-6; D is unclear. This CDR3 is built from 14 residues. Trimming stripped 7 bases from V and 8 bases from J, with 15 bases between. The V gene's germline CDR1 is LNHDA and CDR2 SQIVND (reference sequence). CDR3 protein: CASKGPAGDSPLHF. In nucleotides, the CDR3 is TGTGCCAGTAAAGGACCGGCGGGAGATTCACCCCTCCACTTT.

This clonotype was recorded many times. The chain recombines TRBV10-3 with TRBJ1-2, with TRBD1 matching over 7 bases. The CDR3 has 13 residues. Germline-derived CDR1 and CDR2 are ENHRY and SYGVKD. Losses at the gene ends were 8 bases for V and 3 bases for J; bases not matched to a gene: 6. The DNA of the CDR3 is TGTGCCATCTCCGGGACAGCGTACTATGGCTACACCTTC. Translation: CAISGTAYYGYTF.

This rearrangement joins TRBV12-3 or TRBV12-4 to TRBJ2-1; either TRBD1 or TRBD2 may fit D (6 bases each). Trimming took off 0 bases at V and 6 bases at J, with 12 bases between the two ends. This CDR3 is 15 amino acids long. CDR3 sequence reads: CASSLAGGLGNEQFF. For the CDR3, the DNA is TGTGCCAGCAGTTTAGCTGGGGGGCTGGGCAATGAGCAGTTCTTC.

By share of the sample, this clonotype is medium-sized (0.01 to 0.1%). The chain couples TRBV29-1 to TRBJ2-2, with D maybe TRBD2 (5 bases). The CDR3 totals 14 residues. Trimming stripped 6 bases from V and 5 bases from J, with 16 bases between. CDR1 and CDR2 (germline): SQVTM, ANQGSEA. The CDR3 DNA sequence: TGCAGCGTCCCCTTGGGGAGTATTACCGGGGAGCTGTTTTTT. Its protein is CSVPLGSITGELFF.

By frequency in the sample, this clonotype is medium-sized. The V call is TRBV4-3, the J call TRBJ1-2; D not resolved. The germline gives CDR1 LGHNA, CDR2 YSLEER. This CDR3 comprises 20 residues. V dropped 1 base and J dropped 3 bases, with 27 bases sitting between them. Here the CDR3 DNA reads TGCGCCAGCAGCCAAGTTTGGGCTTTACGGAACGAAAGGACTCACTATGGCTACACCTTC. The encoded protein is CASSQVWALRNERTHYGYTF.

This clonotype qualifies as medium-sized. The chain carries TRBV27 and TRBJ1-2; no clear D gene. The CDR3 is made up of 12 amino acids. CDR1 and CDR2 (germline): MNHEY, SMNVEV (reference sequence). V was clipped by 0 bases and J by 5 bases, with 4 bases between them. CDR3 in amino acids: CASSLSGYGYTF. The CDR3 nucleotides are TGTGCCAGCAGTTTATCGGGATATGGCTACACCTTC.

V and J are TRBV10-3 and TRBJ1-1; 12 nucleotides match TRBD1. CDR1 ENHRY and CDR2 SYGVKD come from the germline V gene. The trim removed 7 bases at V and 1 base at J, leaving 13 bases unmatched. The CDR3 extends over 18 amino acids. For the CDR3, the DNA is TGTGCCATCAAGGGACAGGGGGCCGGGCAAATTGGGAACACTGAAGCTTTCTTT. It is translated as CAIKGQGAGQIGNTEAFF.

This chain uses TRBV27 with TRBJ1-2; 8 bases are a match to TRBD1. J gave up 5 bases and V 4 bases, and 9 bases lay outside the gene matches. This CDR3 contains 15 residues. Germline CDR1 and CDR2: MNHEY and SMNVEV (reference sequence). The CDR3 nucleotides read TGTGCCAGCAGTTCGGGACCGGGACAGGAGTATGGCTACACCTTC. Translated: CASSSGPGQEYGYTF.

By share of the sample, this clonotype is medium-sized. The V and J genes are TRBV15 and TRBJ2-5; possibly TRBD2 for D (5 bases). This CDR3 has 14 residues. V was clipped by 1 base and J by 7 bases, with 13 bases between them. Germline V gives CDR1 LNHNV, CDR2 YYDKDF (reference sequence). The DNA of the CDR3 is TGTGCCACCAGCAGAGCGAGGGTAGAAGGGACCCAGTACTTC. Protein product: CATSRARVEGTQYF.